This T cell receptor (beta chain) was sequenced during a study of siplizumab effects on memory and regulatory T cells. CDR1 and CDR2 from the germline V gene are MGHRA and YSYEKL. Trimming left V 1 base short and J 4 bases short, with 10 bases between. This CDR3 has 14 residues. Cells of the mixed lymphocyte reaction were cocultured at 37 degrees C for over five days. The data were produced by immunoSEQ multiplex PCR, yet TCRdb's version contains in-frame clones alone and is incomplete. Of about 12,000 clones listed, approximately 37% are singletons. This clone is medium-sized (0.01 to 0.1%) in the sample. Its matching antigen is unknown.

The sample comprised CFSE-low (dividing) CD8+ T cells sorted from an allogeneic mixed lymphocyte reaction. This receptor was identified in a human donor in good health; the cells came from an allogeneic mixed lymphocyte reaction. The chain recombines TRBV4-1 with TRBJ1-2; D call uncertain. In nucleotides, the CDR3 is TGCGCCAGCAGCCAAGTAACGATGGGCTATGGCTACACCTTC. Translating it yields CASSQVTMGYGYTF.